A few counts support the clone carrying this T cell receptor beta chain. These data are taken from a study of human T cells and chemical hapten exposure. Germline CDR1 is LNHDA and CDR2 is SQIVND (reference sequence). V was trimmed by 7 bases and J by 3 bases, leaving 13 bases between them. The CDR3 covers 14 residues. Time point defined: patch test 3, about 24 weeks after DPC sensitization. Treatment reported: therapeutic diphenylcyclopropenone sensitization with weekly scalp DPC. Each CDR3 protein is one row after TCRdb ran MiXCR on the RACE reads. Among roughly 90,000 distinct CDR3 sequences listed, approximately 10% were seen once.

This chain links TRBV19 with TRBJ1-5; D is unresolved. The sample consisted of whole blood, taken in connection with sensitization to the hapten diphenylcyclopropenone (DPC). The TCR was taken from a woman aged 30 to 39 with alopecia areata. Some clones in this sample may be carry-over from other donors' samples. The CDR3: CASNRESINQPQHF. CDR3 nucleotides: TGTGCCAGTAATAGGGAGAGCATCAATCAGCCCCAGCATTTT.